This T cell receptor (beta chain) was recovered during a study of T cell changes during pregnancy in multiple sclerosis. The ends lost 4 bases at V and 7 bases at J; junction bases unmatched: 9. The CDR3 sequence is 14 residues long. Germline V CDR1 and CDR2: SGHTA, FQGNSA. Repertoires were generated with immunoSEQ multiplex PCR, while TCRdb's copy carries only in-frame clones and drops some. The sample lists approximately 42,000 clones, approximately 80% occurring once. This specimen was CD4+ T cells from peripheral blood mononuclear cells, taken before pregnancy. This clonotype originated in a female donor with multiple sclerosis, enrolled in a pregnancy study. The rearrangement joins TRBV7-2 to TRBJ1-1, with 7 nucleotides matching TRBD1. As DNA, the CDR3 is TGTGCCAGCAGCTCAGGGGGGTCGGTAGGTGAAGCTTTCTTT. The encoded protein is CASSSGGSVGEAFF.